This TCR beta chain was profiled in a study of T cell repertoires in cytomegalovirus infection. This CDR3 spans 11 amino acids. V lost 8 bases to trimming and J lost 4 bases, with 8 bases between them. The study, taken as a whole, reports: HLA-C-restricted TCR beta clonotypes specific for CMV led the ex vivo response.

Via MiXCR, TCRdb re-called the reads, giving one row per CDR3 protein. This sample has 490,000 or so distinct CDR3 sequences, with over 9% found just once. On this clonotype itself: Its target is not known.

The sequence came from a human donor in good health (CMV status not recorded). Some clones in this sample may be carry-over from other donors' samples. Sequenced sample: PBMCs. The chain joins TRBV12-3 or TRBV12-4 to TRBJ1-1; D is possibly TRBD1 (5 bases). The chain's CDR3 is CASVGPTEAFF. DNA for the CDR3: TGTGCCAGCGTGGGGCCCACTGAAGCTTTCTTT.